Shown below are 7 T cell receptor beta chains from a single sample sequenced in a study of control samples from healthy donors and cancer patients. The repertoire was sequenced with immunoSEQ multiplex PCR; TCRdb's copy has only in-frame clones and lacks some. There are about 92,000 clones in the sample; 82% occur only once, and around a tenth lies in the top ten. Source material: blood. The receptors stem from a woman aged 55-70 years in good health.

The chain recombines TRBV4-2 with TRBJ1-5, with D perhaps matching TRBD1 (5 bases). Germline CDR1 reads LGHNA; CDR2 reads YNFKEQ. V dropped 5 bases and J dropped 8 bases, with 13 bases sitting between them. CDR3 size: 13 residues. DNA of the CDR3: TGTGCCAGCAGCTCAGGGCCTCGGGAGCCCCAGCATTTT. Protein product: CASSSGPREPQHF.

This clone was detected only a few times. This chain joins TRBV4-3 and TRBJ2-4; D may be TRBD2 (5 bases). V lost 1 base, J lost 7 bases, and 11 bases lay in between. Germline V gene lookup returns CDR1 LGHNA and CDR2 YSLEER. This CDR3 comprises 14 residues. The CDR3 DNA reads TGCGCCAGCAGCCAAGTCACGGGCGGGAACATTCAGTACTTC. Its translation is CASSQVTGGNIQYF.

In its sample, this clone was seen a few times. The V and J genes are TRBV7-2 and TRBJ1-5; 9 bases map to TRBD1. The CDR3 runs 17 residues. Per germline, CDR1 SGHTA and CDR2 FQGNSA. V lost 1 base, J lost 4 bases, and 8 bases stayed unmatched. The CDR3 loop reads CASSLGPTGQGNQPQHF. CDR3 bases: TGTGCCAGCAGCTTAGGCCCCACTGGACAGGGGAATCAGCCCCAGCATTTT.

The gene calls are TRBV14 and TRBJ1-2; D remains ambiguous. Germline-derived CDR1 and CDR2 are SGHDN and FVKESK. The CDR3 runs 13 residues. V lost 1 base to trimming and J lost 1 base, with 4 bases between them. The CDR3 reads CASSQGVNYGYTF. The CDR3 DNA follows: TGTGCCAGCAGCCAAGGAGTTAACTATGGCTACACCTTC.

This chain links TRBV7-2 with TRBJ2-1, with 8 bases aligning to TRBD2. V gave up 1 base and J gave up 3 bases; unmatched junction bases: 2. The germline V gene has CDR1 SGHTA and CDR2 FQGNSA. This CDR3 is 15 amino acids long. The CDR3 protein is CASSLVAGGYNEQFF. CDR3 bases: TGTGCCAGCAGCTTAGTGGCGGGGGGCTACAATGAGCAGTTCTTC.

The V call is TRBV3-1 (or the pseudogene TRBV3-2), the J call TRBJ1-6; TRBD1 matches 7 bases. V gave up 4 bases and J gave up 6 bases; unmatched junction bases: 3. Germline V gives CDR1 LGHDT, CDR2 YNNKEL (reference sequence). The CDR3 spans 14 residues. The CDR3 DNA sequence: TGTGCCAGCAGCCCCGGGACAGTTAATTCACCCCTCCACTTT. It specifies CASSPGTVNSPLHF.

This chain joins TRBV4-1 and TRBJ2-1, with a weak D call TRBD2 (6 bases). This CDR3 comprises 17 residues. Trimming pared 4 bases from V and 8 bases from J, leaving 24 bases between. Germline V gives CDR1 MGHRA, CDR2 YSYEKL. The CDR3 loop reads CASSRGSGTQFRDEQFF. The CDR3 nucleotides are TGCGCCAGCAGCCGGGGGTCCGGGACTCAATTCAGGGATGAGCAGTTCTTC.